This T cell receptor beta chain derives from a study of shared clonotypes between healthy human individuals. Study results and limitations: Naive subsets generally exceeded memory subsets in estimated richness. In four donors, around 5.5% of naive CD4 clonotypes appeared in common.

The CD4+ fraction was divided into a CD45RA+ naive subset and a CD45RA-negative memory subset. TCRdb's copy holds only in-frame clones and misses some; the assay was immunoSEQ multiplex PCR. The sample has approximately 500,000 clones, about 96% seen once. Concerning this clone: As yet, its antigen is unknown.

Sequences were obtained from naive CD4+ T cells sorted from blood. Specified subset: CD45RA+ positively selected. The origin of this receptor is a woman in her twenties or thirties in good health.

CDR3 residues: CASSHRGLGTDTQYF. The CDR3 DNA sequence: TGTGCCAGCTCACATCGGGGTTTGGGCACAGATACGCAGTATTTT. V and J are TRBV18 and TRBJ2-3; a weak D match, TRBD2 (5 bases). The CDR3 totals 15 residues. Germline loops: CDR1 KGHSH, CDR2 LQKENI. Trimming stripped 4 bases from V and 1 base from J, with 12 bases between.